The 32 T cell receptor beta chains below come from one sample, sequenced in a study of T cell responses to AZD1222 COVID-19 vaccine. Some clones are missing from TCRdb's copy, which holds only in-frame ones; the method was immunoSEQ multiplex PCR. Of around 76,000 clones in the sample, roughly 81% are singletons; the top ten hold 13%. The sequencing here drew on peripheral blood, taken on day 0 of AZD1222 vaccination. Source of these receptors: an adult in good health.

Here the CDR3 DNA reads TGTGCCAGCTCACCTGGGACAGGGGGCGGTTACGAGCAGTACTTC. Its protein product is CASSPGTGGGYEQYF. The rearrangement uses TRBV18 and TRBJ2-7; 12 nucleotides agree with TRBD1. CDR1 is KGHSH, CDR2 LQKENI, per germline. The V and J ends lost 3 bases and 4 bases, in that order; junction bases with no gene match: 4. CDR3 length: 15 residues.

The chain combines TRBV18 with TRBJ2-1, with a weak D call TRBD1 (6 bases). CDR3 length equals 13 residues. Trimming stripped 6 bases from V and 5 bases from J, with 11 bases between. Germline V gives CDR1 KGHSH, CDR2 LQKENI. The DNA of the CDR3 is TGTGCCAGCTCCCTACGGACAGACAATGAGCAGTTCTTC. This codes for CASSLRTDNEQFF.

V is TRBV7-9 and J is TRBJ2-7; possibly TRBD1 for D (6 bases). This CDR3 is built from 14 residues. Germline CDR1 reads SEHNR; CDR2 reads FQNEAQ (reference sequence). V was cut by 1 base and J by 3 bases, with 10 bases left in between. CDR3 loop: CASSLGTVVYEQYF. The CDR3 DNA follows: TGTGCCAGCAGCTTAGGGACAGTTGTCTACGAGCAGTACTTC.

The rearrangement uses TRBV20-1 and TRBJ1-1; D uncertain. CDR3 length: 11 residues. V lost 8 bases to trimming and J lost 7 bases, with 14 bases between them. Germline V gene sequence: CDR1 DFQATT, CDR2 SNEGSKA (reference sequence). CDR3 sequence reads: CSPGRVGEAFF. As DNA, the CDR3 is TGCAGTCCGGGGAGGGTCGGTGAAGCTTTCTTT.

This clone turned up a few times. The rearrangement uses TRBV3-1 (or the pseudogene TRBV3-2) and TRBJ1-6; TRBD1 matches at 8 bases. The CDR3 runs to 15 residues. Trimming at V came to 5 bases and at J to 5 bases, leaving 5 bases not matched to a gene. Germline CDR1 reads LGHDT; CDR2 reads YNNKEL (reference sequence). DNA for the CDR3: TGTGCCAGCAGCGTCGGACAGGGAAATAATTCACCCCTCCACTTT. Translating gives CASSVGQGNNSPLHF.

This rearrangement joins TRBV3-1 (or the pseudogene TRBV3-2) to TRBJ1-6; D gene uncertain. V shed 0 bases and J shed 0 bases, with 6 bases lying between them. The length of the CDR3 is 16 residues. CDR1 is LGHDT, CDR2 YNNKEL, per germline (reference sequence). The CDR3 DNA is TGTGCCAGCAGCCAAGAGTGGAGCTCCTATAATTCACCCCTCCACTTT. It codes for CASSQEWSSYNSPLHF.

The chain joins TRBV11-1 to TRBJ2-1, with 7 nucleotides matching TRBD1. The CDR3 sequence is 14 residues long. Trimming cost V 4 bases and J 10 bases; bases outside gene matches: 10. Germline V CDR1 and CDR2: SGHAT, FQDESV (reference sequence). The CDR3 here is CASSSPGTAKEQFF. In nucleotides, the CDR3 is TGTGCCAGCAGCTCTCCAGGGACAGCCAAAGAGCAGTTCTTC. The full variable domain, with the rest looked up from reference TRBV11-1 and TRBJ2-1, is EAEVAQSPRYKITEKSQAVAFWCDPISGHATLYWYRQILGQGPELLVQFQDESVVDDSQLPKDRFSAERLKGVDSTLKIQPAELGDSAMYLCASSSPGTAKEQFFGPGTRLTVL.

In regard to this clone: Other nucleotide sequences from this sample produce the same CDR3. This chain joins TRBV7-3 and TRBJ1-1; D is unresolved. Germline CDR1 is SGHTA and CDR2 is FQGTGA. Trimming shortened V by 0 bases and J by 3 bases, and 5 bases separated the two germline ends. This CDR3 has 13 amino acids. CDR3 sequence reads: CASSLTRDTEAFF. For the CDR3, the DNA is TGTGCCAGCAGCTTAACCCGGGACACTGAAGCTTTCTTT.

The V call is TRBV7-2, the J call TRBJ2-3; D not resolved. V lost 1 base and J 5 bases, leaving 7 bases between the germline ends. The CDR3 loop spans 13 amino acids. Germline V gives CDR1 SGHTA, CDR2 FQGNSA. The CDR3 spells CASSLGPRDTQYF. The CDR3 DNA is TGTGCCAGCAGCTTAGGGCCAAGAGATACGCAGTATTTT. Variable domain in full (rest from reference TRBV7-2 and TRBJ2-3): GAGVSQSPSNKVTEKGKDVELRCDPISGHTALYWYRQSLGQGLEFLIYFQGNSAPDKSGLPSDRFSAERTGGSVSTLTIQRTQQEDSAVYLCASSLGPRDTQYFGPGTRLTVL.

V gene TRBV10-3 combines with J gene TRBJ1-1; D uncertain. Germline V gene lookup returns CDR1 ENHRY and CDR2 SYGVKD. V was shortened by 5 bases and J by 3 bases, with 13 bases between the two germline ends. The CDR3 sequence is 14 residues long. The CDR3 region has the DNA TGTGCCATCAGTAGATCACGACGGGACACTGAAGCTTTCTTT. Translation: CAISRSRRDTEAFF.

This clone came up a few times. The sample has other DNA sequences that encode this CDR3 too. The chain joins TRBV27 to TRBJ1-2; D uncertain. The CDR3 consists of 13 residues. Trimming shortened V by 3 bases and J by 2 bases, and 7 bases separated the two germline ends. CDR1 is MNHEY, CDR2 SMNVEV, per germline (reference sequence). CDR3 sequence: CASSFGTNYGYTF. For the CDR3, the DNA is TGTGCCAGCAGTTTTGGTACAAACTATGGCTACACCTTC.

The genes are TRBV11-2 and TRBJ2-6, with D perhaps TRBD1 or TRBD2 (5 bases each). V was pared by 3 bases and J by 4 bases, with 22 bases between. The length of the CDR3 is 19 residues. Germline assignment: CDR1 SGHAT and CDR2 FQNNGV. The CDR3 coding sequence is TGTGCCAGCAGCTTCCGGGGCCGGGACCTTAACTCGGGGGCCAACGTCCTGACTTTC. It is translated as CASSFRGRDLNSGANVLTF.

The chain recombines TRBV10-3 with TRBJ1-4; the match to TRBD1 covers 7 bases. CDR1 and CDR2 from the germline V gene are ENHRY and SYGVKD. The junction had 2 bases not matched to a gene; V was cut back by 5 bases and J by 8 bases. The CDR3 consists of 12 residues. The CDR3 sequence is CAISKDREKLFF. The CDR3 DNA reads as TGTGCCATCAGTAAGGACAGGGAAAAACTGTTTTTT.

V usage is TRBV4-1 and J usage is TRBJ1-2; D call uncertain. Deletions cut 0 bases from V and 4 bases from J, with 15 bases between. The CDR3 covers 16 residues. Per the germline V gene, CDR1 is MGHRA and CDR2 is YSYEKL. The CDR3 DNA reads as TGCGCCAGCAGCCAAGATCGGTTTGGAGTCGGCTATGGCTACACCTTC. This sequence encodes CASSQDRFGVGYGYTF.

The chain recombines TRBV5-1 with TRBJ2-1, with 11 bases lining up with TRBD2. After removal of 7 bases from V and 5 bases from J, the junction contained 11 bases not matched to a gene. The CDR3 consists of 16 residues. The V gene's germline CDR1 is SGHRS and CDR2 YFSETQ. This chain's CDR3 is CASSASSGGPNNEQFF. The CDR3 coding sequence is TGCGCCAGCTCCGCGTCTAGCGGGGGGCCTAACAATGAGCAGTTCTTC.

The rearrangement uses TRBV28 and TRBJ1-2, with a possible D match to TRBD1 (5 bases). Per the germline V gene, CDR1 is MDHEN and CDR2 is SYDVKM. Trimming left V 5 bases short and J 3 bases short, with 13 bases between. CDR3 length equals 14 residues. The CDR3 DNA reads as TGTGCCAGCAGTCCCTCGGGGGATCACTATGGCTACACCTTC. This sequence encodes CASSPSGDHYGYTF.

The chain is built from TRBV2 and TRBJ1-1, with 7 bases aligning to TRBD1. V lost 6 bases and J lost 4; bases outside the gene matches: 11. The CDR3 contains 15 residues. Germline CDR1 is SNHLY and CDR2 is FYNNEI. The CDR3 DNA is TGTGCCAGCAGCCCTTTCGCGGGACAGCTCACTGAAGCTTTCTTT. Protein sequence: CASSPFAGQLTEAFF. The full variable domain, its missing parts supplied by reference TRBV2 and TRBJ1-1, is EPEVTQTPSHQVTQMGQEVILRCVPISNHLYFYWYRQILGQKVEFLVSFYNNEISEKSEIFDDQFSVERPDGSNFTLKIRSTKLEDSAMYFCASSPFAGQLTEAFFGQGTRLTVV.

V and J are TRBV2 and TRBJ1-2; tentatively, D is TRBD1 (5 bases). CDR1 is SNHLY, CDR2 FYNNEI, per germline. Trimming took 1 base from V and 2 from J, leaving 11 bases between them. This CDR3 comprises 15 residues. CDR3 loop: CASSEGRGGNYGYTF. Written as DNA, the CDR3 is TGTGCCAGCAGTGAAGGGAGGGGCGGAAACTATGGCTACACCTTC.

V usage is TRBV29-1 and J usage is TRBJ1-1; no clear D. In germline, CDR1 is SQVTM, CDR2 ANQGSEA. V gave up 8 bases and J gave up 2 bases, with 15 bases separating them. This CDR3 spans 13 amino acids. The CDR3 DNA reads as TGCAGCACGAAACTGCAATTAAACACTGAAGCTTTCTTT. Residues: CSTKLQLNTEAFF.

This rearrangement joins TRBV6-5 to TRBJ1-1; D unclear. The CDR3 runs to 15 residues. V lost 0 bases and J 8 bases, leaving 16 bases between the germline ends. The germline V gene encodes CDR1 MNHEY and CDR2 SVGAGI. The CDR3 DNA reads as TGTGCCAGCAGTTACTCCCCAAGTAGGTTAGTAGAAGCTTTCTTT. Translated, it gives CASSYSPSRLVEAFF.

CDR3 DNA sequence: TGTGCCAGCAGCGTAGTGGGGGTGTTCGCGGCCAGGATATTTGAAAAACTGTTTTTT. Its translation is CASSVVGVFAARIFEKLFF. V gene TRBV9 combines with J gene TRBJ1-4; a possible D gene is TRBD1 (5 bases). In germline, CDR1 is SGDLS, CDR2 YYNGEE. V was shortened by 0 bases and J by 7 bases, with 25 bases between the two germline ends. The CDR3 spans 19 residues.

The rearrangement uses TRBV9 and TRBJ2-1; the D gene is possibly TRBD1 (6 bases). V shed 4 bases and J shed 0 bases, with 17 bases lying between them. This CDR3 spans 17 amino acids. Germline CDR1 SGDLS, CDR2 YYNGEE. The CDR3 DNA is TGTGCCAGCAGCAAAGAGGGGGAAATGAGCTCCTACAATGAGCAGTTCTTC. Translated, it gives CASSKEGEMSSYNEQFF.

The rearrangement joins TRBV6-5 to TRBJ1-6; D is ambiguous. CDR1 and CDR2 (germline): MNHEY, SVGAGI. The CDR3 consists of 14 residues. Trimming removed 7 bases from V and 7 bases from J, with 14 bases in between. DNA of the CDR3: TGTGCCAGCACTATGTCCTACCCCAATTCACCCCTCCACTTT. The encoded protein is CASTMSYPNSPLHF.

The V call is TRBV11-1, the J call TRBJ2-7, with 9 nucleotides matching TRBD1. The length of the CDR3 is 14 residues. The J segment lost 4 bases and the V segment lost 5 bases, leaving 6 bases of the junction unmatched. From germline, CDR1 is SGHAT and CDR2 FQDESV (reference sequence). CDR3 in amino acids: CASSPRQGEYEQYF. The CDR3 DNA is TGTGCCAGCAGCCCACGACAGGGGGAGTACGAGCAGTACTTC.

The chain has TRBV5-5 and TRBJ1-1; D uncertain. V was cut by 0 bases and J by 5 bases, with 8 bases left in between. Germline CDR1 SGHKS, CDR2 YYEKEE (reference sequence). The CDR3 sequence is 13 residues long. This CDR3 reads CASSLETMTEAFF. CDR3 DNA: TGTGCCAGCAGCTTGGAGACCATGACTGAAGCTTTCTTT. The entire variable domain, with the rest obtained from reference TRBV5-5 and TRBJ1-1, is as follows: DAGVTQSPTHLIKTRGQQVTLRCSPISGHKSVSWYQQVLGQGPQFIFQYYEKEERGRGNFPDRFSARQFPNYSSELNVNALLLGDSALYLCASSLETMTEAFFGQGTRLTVV.

This clone was picked up one time. The chain joins TRBV7-3 to TRBJ2-1, with TRBD2 identical over 8 bases. The CDR3 contains 15 residues. The ends lost 5 bases at V and 3 bases at J; junction bases unmatched: 6. Germline-derived CDR1 and CDR2 are SGHTA and FQGTGA. The CDR3 nucleotides read TGTGCCAGCAGCCGCGGTAGCGGGGTCTACAATGAGCAGTTCTTC. Its protein is CASSRGSGVYNEQFF.

This chain connects TRBV2 to TRBJ1-1; tentative D call: TRBD1 (5 bases). Trimming shortened V by 7 bases and J by 4 bases, and 13 bases separated the two germline ends. CDR3 size: 13 residues. Per the germline V gene, CDR1 is SNHLY and CDR2 is FYNNEI. CDR3 sequence (DNA): TGTGCCAGCACCCAGGGTTGGGGCACTGAAGCTTTCTTT. Amino acids: CASTQGWGTEAFF.

The rearrangement joins TRBV30 to TRBJ2-1, with D tentatively TRBD1 (5 bases). The CDR3 consists of 12 residues. Trimming took off 4 bases at V and 7 bases at J, with 11 bases between the two ends. CDR1 and CDR2 from the germline V gene are GTSNPN and SVGIG (reference sequence). The CDR3 sequence is CAWTGFGNEQFF. In nucleotides, the CDR3 is TGTGCCTGGACAGGGTTCGGAAATGAGCAGTTCTTC.

This clone came up a few times. V gene TRBV6-5 combines with J gene TRBJ1-6; D is ambiguous. Germline values: CDR1 MNHEY, CDR2 SVGAGI. The CDR3 extends over 15 amino acids. V was shortened by 2 bases and J by 11 bases, with 16 bases between the two germline ends. CDR3 sequence: CASSYGRGFRAPLHF. In nucleotides, the CDR3 is TGTGCCAGCAGTTACGGACGGGGATTTAGAGCACCCCTCCACTTT.

In DNA, the CDR3 is TGTGCCAGCAGCTACAAGGCCGGGGGGGACACCATATATTTT. As protein: CASSYKAGGDTIYF. This rearrangement joins TRBV6-5 to TRBJ1-3; a possible D gene is TRBD1 (5 bases). CDR1 is MNHEY, CDR2 SVGAGI, per germline. Deletions cut 6 bases from V and 8 bases from J, with 17 bases between. The length of the CDR3 is 14 residues.

V gene TRBV19 combines with J gene TRBJ1-2, with 7 bases that match TRBD1. Germline values: CDR1 LNHDA, CDR2 SQIVND (reference sequence). Trimming removed 7 bases from V and 0 bases from J; junction bases left unmatched: 5. The CDR3 extends over 14 amino acids. The CDR3 DNA reads TGTGCCAGTACAGGACAGGCGTCTAACTATGGCTACACCTTC. Encoded protein: CASTGQASNYGYTF.

The J gene is TRBJ1-5, the V gene TRBV11-2; TRBD1 is a possible D gene (6 bases). With 1 base removed from V and 4 bases from J, the gap between germline ends came to 14 bases. CDR3 size: 16 residues. Germline loops: CDR1 SGHAT, CDR2 FQNNGV. The CDR3 DNA is TGTGCCAGCAGCTTAGGAGCAGGGGCTAGGAATCAGCCCCAGCATTTT. Protein sequence: CASSLGAGARNQPQHF.